This T cell receptor beta chain was recorded in a study of cytomegalovirus exposure and HLA in healthy donors. In the PCR, 60 Vbeta and 13 Jbeta primers were used. The protocol was immunoSEQ multiplex PCR, while the TCRdb copy is restricted to in-frame clones and leaves out a portion. The repertoire holds around 87,000 clones, with 76% as singletons. CDR3 length: 16 residues. CDR1 MDHEN and CDR2 SYDVKM come from the germline V gene. J was trimmed by 0 bases and V by 5 bases; bases with no gene match: 7. Donors were nominally healthy when sampled, though unrecorded immune exposures were likely. This TCR came from a middle-aged man in good health and CMV-seronegative. The specimen sequenced was PBMCs. This chain connects TRBV28 to TRBJ2-4, with 7 positions matching TRBD1. CDR3 DNA: TGTGCCAGCAGTACGACAGGGCCGCTAGCCAAAAACATTCAGTACTTC. This sequence encodes CASSTTGPLAKNIQYF.